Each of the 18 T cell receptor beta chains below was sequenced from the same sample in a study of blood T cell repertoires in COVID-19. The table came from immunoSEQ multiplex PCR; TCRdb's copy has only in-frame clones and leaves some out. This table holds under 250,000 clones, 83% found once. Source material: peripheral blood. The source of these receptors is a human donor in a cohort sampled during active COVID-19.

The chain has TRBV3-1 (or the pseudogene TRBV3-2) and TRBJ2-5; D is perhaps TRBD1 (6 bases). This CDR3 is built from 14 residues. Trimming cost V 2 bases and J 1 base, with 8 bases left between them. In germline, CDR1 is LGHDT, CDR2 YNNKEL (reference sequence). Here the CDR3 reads CASSQWTVQETQYF. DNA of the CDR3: TGTGCCAGCAGCCAATGGACAGTCCAAGAGACCCAGTACTTC.

The CDR3, as DNA: TGTGCCAGCAATCGATCCGGGACAGGGGGCAAGGACACTGAAGCTTTCTTT. Translated: CASNRSGTGGKDTEAFF. This chain uses TRBV6-6 with TRBJ1-1; 12 nucleotides match TRBD1. This CDR3 comprises 17 residues. The germline V gene encodes CDR1 MNHNY and CDR2 SVGAGI (reference sequence). Unmatched junction bases numbered 12, after V lost 7 bases and J lost 3 bases.

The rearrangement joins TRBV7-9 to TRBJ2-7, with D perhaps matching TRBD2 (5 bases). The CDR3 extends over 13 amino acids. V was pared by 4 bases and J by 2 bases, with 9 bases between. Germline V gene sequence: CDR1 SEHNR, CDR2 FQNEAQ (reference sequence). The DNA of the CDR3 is TGTGCCAGCAGCTCGGACTCGGCCTACGAGCAGTACTTC. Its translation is CASSSDSAYEQYF.

The CDR3 DNA follows: TGTGCCAGTACCTGGAACACCGGGGAGCTGTTTTTT. This sequence encodes CASTWNTGELFF. V and J are TRBV19 and TRBJ2-2; D unclear. CDR3 size: 12 residues. Germline V gene data show CDR1 as LNHDA and CDR2 as SQIVND (reference sequence). V lost 7 bases and J lost 1, with 4 bases in between.

The CDR3 nucleotides are TGTGCCAGCAGCCAATCGCCTAGCGGGGGATACGAGCAGTACTTC. This encodes CASSQSPSGGYEQYF. The V call is TRBV7-2, the J call TRBJ2-7; TRBD2 matches at 10 bases. The ends lost 5 bases at V and 4 bases at J; junction bases unmatched: 8. This CDR3 contains 15 residues. In germline, CDR1 is SGHTA, CDR2 FQGNSA.

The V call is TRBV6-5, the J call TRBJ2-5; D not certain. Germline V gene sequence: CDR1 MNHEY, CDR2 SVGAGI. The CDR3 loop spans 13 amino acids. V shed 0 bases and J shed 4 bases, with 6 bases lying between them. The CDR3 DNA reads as TGTGCCAGCAGTTACTCGAGGTTAGAGACCCAGTACTTC. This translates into CASSYSRLETQYF.

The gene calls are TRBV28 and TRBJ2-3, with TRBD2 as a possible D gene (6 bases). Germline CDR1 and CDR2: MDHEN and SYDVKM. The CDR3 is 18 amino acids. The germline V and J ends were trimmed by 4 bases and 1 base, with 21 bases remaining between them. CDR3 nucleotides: TGTGCCAGCAGTTCTCCCCCTCACCTAGCGAAAGGCACAGATACGCAGTATTTT. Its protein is CASSSPPHLAKGTDTQYF.

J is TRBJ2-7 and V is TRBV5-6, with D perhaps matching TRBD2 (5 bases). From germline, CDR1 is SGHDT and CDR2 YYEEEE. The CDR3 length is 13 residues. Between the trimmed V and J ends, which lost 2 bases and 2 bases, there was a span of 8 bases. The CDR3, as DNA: TGTGCCAGCAGCTTACTAGAGACCTACGAGCAGTACTTC. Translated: CASSLLETYEQYF.

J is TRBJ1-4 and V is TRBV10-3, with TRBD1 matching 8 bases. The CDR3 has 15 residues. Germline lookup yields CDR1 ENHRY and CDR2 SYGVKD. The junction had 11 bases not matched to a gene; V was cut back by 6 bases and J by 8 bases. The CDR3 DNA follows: TGTGCCATCAGATCAGGGGGGACAGGAAACGAAAAACTGTTTTTT. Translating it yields CAIRSGGTGNEKLFF.

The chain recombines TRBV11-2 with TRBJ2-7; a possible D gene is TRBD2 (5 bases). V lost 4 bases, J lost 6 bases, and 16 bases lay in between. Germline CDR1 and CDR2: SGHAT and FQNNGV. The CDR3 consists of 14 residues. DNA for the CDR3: TGTGCCAGCAGCTCCTCGGTAGGGAGCGGCGAGCAGTACTTC. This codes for CASSSSVGSGEQYF.

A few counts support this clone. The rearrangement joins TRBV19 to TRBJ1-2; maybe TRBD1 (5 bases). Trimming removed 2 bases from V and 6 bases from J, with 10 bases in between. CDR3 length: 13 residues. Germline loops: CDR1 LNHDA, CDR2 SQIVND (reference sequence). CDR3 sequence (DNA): TGTGCCAGTAGTATAAGCCGGGGGGATGGCTACACCTTC. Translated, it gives CASSISRGDGYTF.

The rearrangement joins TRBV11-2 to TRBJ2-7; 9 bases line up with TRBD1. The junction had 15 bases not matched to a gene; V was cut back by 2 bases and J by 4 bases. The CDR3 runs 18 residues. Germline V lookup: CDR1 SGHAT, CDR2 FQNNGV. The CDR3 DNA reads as TGTGCCAGCAGCTTAAGGGACAGGGCGGCTAGCGCCCGATACGAGCAGTACTTC. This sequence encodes CASSLRDRAASARYEQYF. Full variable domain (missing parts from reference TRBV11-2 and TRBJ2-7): EAGVAQSPRYKIIEKRQSVAFWCNPISGHATLYWYQQILGQGPKLLIQFQNNGVVDDSQLPKDRFSAERLKGVDSTLKIQPAKLEDSAVYLCASSLRDRAASARYEQYFGPGTRLTVT.

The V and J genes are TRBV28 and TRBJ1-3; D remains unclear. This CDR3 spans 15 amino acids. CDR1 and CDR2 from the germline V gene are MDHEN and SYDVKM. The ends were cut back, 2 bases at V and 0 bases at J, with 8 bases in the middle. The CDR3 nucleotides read TGTGCCAGCAGTTTACAAGCAACCTCTGGAAACACCATATATTTT. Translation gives CASSLQATSGNTIYF. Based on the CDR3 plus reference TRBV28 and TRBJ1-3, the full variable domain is DVKVTQSSRYLVKRTGEKVFLECVQDMDHENMFWYRQDPGLGLRLIYFSYDVKMKEKGDIPEGYSVSREKKERFSLILESASTNQTSMYLCASSLQATSGNTIYFGEGSWLTVV.

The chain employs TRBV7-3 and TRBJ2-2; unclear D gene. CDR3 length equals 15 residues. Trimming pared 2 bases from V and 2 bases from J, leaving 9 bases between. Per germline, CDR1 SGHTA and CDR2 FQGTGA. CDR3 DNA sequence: TGTGCCAGCAGCTTATCGATTACTAACACCGGGGAGCTGTTTTTT. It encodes CASSLSITNTGELFF.

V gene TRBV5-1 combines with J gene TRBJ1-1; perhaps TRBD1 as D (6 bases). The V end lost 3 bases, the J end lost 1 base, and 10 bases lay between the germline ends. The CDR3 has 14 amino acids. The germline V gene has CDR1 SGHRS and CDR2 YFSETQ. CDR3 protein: CASSWDNANTEAFF. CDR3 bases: TGCGCCAGCAGCTGGGACAACGCGAACACTGAAGCTTTCTTT.

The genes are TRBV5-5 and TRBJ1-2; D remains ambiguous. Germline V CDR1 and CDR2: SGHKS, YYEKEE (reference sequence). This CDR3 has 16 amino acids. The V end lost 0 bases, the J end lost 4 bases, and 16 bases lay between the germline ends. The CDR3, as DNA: TGTGCCAGCAGCTTGGTCAGCGCCACAATTAGCTATGGCTACACCTTC. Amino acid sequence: CASSLVSATISYGYTF.

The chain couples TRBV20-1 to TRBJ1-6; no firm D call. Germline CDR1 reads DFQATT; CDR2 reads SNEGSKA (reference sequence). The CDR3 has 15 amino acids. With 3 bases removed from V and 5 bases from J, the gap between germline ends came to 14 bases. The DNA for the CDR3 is TGCAGTGCTAGTCAATGGGCAGGTGATAATTCACCCCTCCACTTT. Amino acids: CSASQWAGDNSPLHF.

CDR3 DNA sequence: TGTGCCAGCAGCCATTCGGGATTGGAGGGGTATGGCTACACCTTC. This gives the protein CASSHSGLEGYGYTF. This sequence joins TRBV3-1 (or the pseudogene TRBV3-2) and TRBJ1-2, with D possibly TRBD1 on 5 matching bases. Per the germline V gene, CDR1 is LGHDT and CDR2 is YNNKEL (reference sequence). This CDR3 is 15 amino acids long. V lost 3 bases to trimming and J lost 5 bases, with 16 bases between them.